This T cell receptor (beta chain) was observed in a study of PD-L1 blockade in urothelial cancer. Study in general: Patients started atezolizumab around 2014, 1,200 mg intravenously every 3 weeks. Patients with male sex and bladder-origin urothelial cancer accounted for most of the 29 enrolled.

Spiking of synthetic TCR analog templates was performed in each PCR. The protocol was immunoSEQ multiplex PCR, while the TCRdb copy is restricted to in-frame clones and leaves out a portion. In the table there are about 130,000 clones, 86% of which are singletons. Germline assignment: CDR1 SGHTA and CDR2 FQGTGA. With 4 bases clipped from V and 5 bases from J, the junction kept 4 bases outside the gene matches. There are 16 residues in the CDR3. The time point: peripheral blood 6 weeks after treatment start. The gene calls are TRBV7-3 and TRBJ2-5; TRBD2 aligns across 16 bases. The source of this sequence is a man aged 45-65 years with urothelial cancer. The specimen was PBMCs, collected around atezolizumab (anti-PD-L1) treatment. The CDR3 nucleotides are TGTGCCAGCAGCTCGGGACTAGCGGGAGGGGCCGAGACCCAGTACTTC. Translated: CASSSGLAGGAETQYF.